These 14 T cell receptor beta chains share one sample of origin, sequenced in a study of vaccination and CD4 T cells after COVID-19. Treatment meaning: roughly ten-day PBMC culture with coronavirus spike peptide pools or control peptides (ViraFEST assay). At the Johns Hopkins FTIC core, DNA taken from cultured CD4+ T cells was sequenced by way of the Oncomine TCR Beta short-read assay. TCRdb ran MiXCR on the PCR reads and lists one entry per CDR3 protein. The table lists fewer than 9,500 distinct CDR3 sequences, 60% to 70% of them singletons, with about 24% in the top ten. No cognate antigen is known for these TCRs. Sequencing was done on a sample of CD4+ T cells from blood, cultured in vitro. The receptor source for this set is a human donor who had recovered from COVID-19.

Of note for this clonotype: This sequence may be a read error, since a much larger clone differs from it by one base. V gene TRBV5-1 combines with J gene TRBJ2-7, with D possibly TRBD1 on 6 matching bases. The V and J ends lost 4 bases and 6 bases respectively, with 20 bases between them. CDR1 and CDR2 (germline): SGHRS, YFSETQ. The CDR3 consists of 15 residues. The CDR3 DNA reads TGCGCCAGCAGCCCACATGGACAGTGGCGCGGCGAGCAGTACTTC. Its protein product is CASSPHGQWRGEQYF.

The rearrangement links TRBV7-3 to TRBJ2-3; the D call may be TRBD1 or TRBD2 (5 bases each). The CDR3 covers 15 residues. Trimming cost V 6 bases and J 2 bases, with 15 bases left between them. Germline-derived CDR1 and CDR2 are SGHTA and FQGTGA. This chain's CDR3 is CASRPGGGVTDTQYF. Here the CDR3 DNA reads TGTGCCAGCAGACCCGGTGGGGGAGTCACAGATACGCAGTATTTT.

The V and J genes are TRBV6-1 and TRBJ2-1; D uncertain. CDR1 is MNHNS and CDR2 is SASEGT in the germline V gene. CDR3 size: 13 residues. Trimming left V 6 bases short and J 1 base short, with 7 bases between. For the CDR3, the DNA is TGTGCCAGCAGCAAGAGATCCTACAATGAGCAGTTCTTC. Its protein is CASSKRSYNEQFF.

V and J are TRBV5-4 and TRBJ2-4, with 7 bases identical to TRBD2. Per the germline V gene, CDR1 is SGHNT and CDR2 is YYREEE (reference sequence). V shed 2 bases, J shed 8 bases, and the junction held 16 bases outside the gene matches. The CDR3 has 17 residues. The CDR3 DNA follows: TGTGCCAGCAGCTTAGCCGGACCTGGCCCCGCGGGGGACATTCAGTACTTC. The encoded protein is CASSLAGPGPAGDIQYF.

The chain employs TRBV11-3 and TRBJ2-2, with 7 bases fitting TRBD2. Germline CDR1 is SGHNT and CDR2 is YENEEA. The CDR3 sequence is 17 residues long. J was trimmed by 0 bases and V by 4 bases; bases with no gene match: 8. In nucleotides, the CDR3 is TGTGCCAGCAGCTCCCCCCGGGAGGCATCGAACACCGGGGAGCTGTTTTTT. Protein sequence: CASSSPREASNTGELFF. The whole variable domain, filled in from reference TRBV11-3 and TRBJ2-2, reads EAGVVQSPRYKIIEKKQPVAFWCNPISGHNTLYWYLQNLGQGPELLIRYENEEAVDDSQLPKDRFSAERLKGVDSTLKIQPAELGDSAVYLCASSSPREASNTGELFFGEGSRLTVL.

In nucleotides, the CDR3 is TGTGCCAGCAGTTACTCGCGGGAGGGCCCCTCCTACGAGCAGTACTTC. Its protein is CASSYSREGPSYEQYF. V usage is TRBV6-2 or TRBV6-3 and J usage is TRBJ2-7; 9 bases are a match to TRBD2. The V segment lost 0 bases and the J segment 0 bases; nucleotides outside the gene matches: 3. The CDR3 has 16 residues. Germline assignment: CDR1 MNHEY and CDR2 SVGEGT.

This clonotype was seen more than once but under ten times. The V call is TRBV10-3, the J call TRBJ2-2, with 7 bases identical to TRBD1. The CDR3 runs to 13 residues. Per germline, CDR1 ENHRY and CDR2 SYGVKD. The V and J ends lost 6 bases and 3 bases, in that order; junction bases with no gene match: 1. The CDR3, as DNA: TGTGCCATCAGAGGACAGGACACCGGGGAGCTGTTTTTT. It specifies CAIRGQDTGELFF.

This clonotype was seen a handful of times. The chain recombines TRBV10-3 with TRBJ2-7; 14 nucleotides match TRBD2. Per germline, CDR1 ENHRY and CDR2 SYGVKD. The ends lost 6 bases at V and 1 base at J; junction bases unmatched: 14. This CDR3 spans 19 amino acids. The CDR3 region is CAIRSGGTSGSPRSYEQYF. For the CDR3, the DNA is TGTGCCATCAGGAGTGGGGGGACTAGCGGGAGCCCCCGGTCCTACGAGCAGTACTTC.

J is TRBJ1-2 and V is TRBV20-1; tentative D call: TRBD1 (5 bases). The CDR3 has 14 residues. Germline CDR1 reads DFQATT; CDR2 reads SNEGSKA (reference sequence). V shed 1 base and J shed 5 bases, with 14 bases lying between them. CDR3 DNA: TGCAGTGCTAGAGTCCGTCAGGGAGCTTATGGCTACACCTTC. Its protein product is CSARVRQGAYGYTF.

CDR3 protein: CASSDRGLGQETQYF. The CDR3 DNA reads as TGTGCCAGCAGCGACAGGGGGCTTGGACAAGAGACCCAGTACTTC. This rearrangement joins TRBV7-2 to TRBJ2-5; the match to TRBD1 covers 10 bases. The germline V gene encodes CDR1 SGHTA and CDR2 FQGNSA. This CDR3 is 15 amino acids long. V lost 5 bases to trimming and J lost 2 bases; unmatched junction nucleotides: 5.

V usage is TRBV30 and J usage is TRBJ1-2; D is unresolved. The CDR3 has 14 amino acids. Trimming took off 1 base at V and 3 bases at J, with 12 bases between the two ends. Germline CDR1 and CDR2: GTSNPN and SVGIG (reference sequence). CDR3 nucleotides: TGTGCCTGGAGTGGAACACGGGAAGACTATGGCTACACCTTC. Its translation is CAWSGTREDYGYTF.

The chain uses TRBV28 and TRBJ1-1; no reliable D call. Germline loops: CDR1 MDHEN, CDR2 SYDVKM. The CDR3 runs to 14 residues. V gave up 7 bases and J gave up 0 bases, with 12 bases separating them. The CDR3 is CASMDLPMNTEAFF. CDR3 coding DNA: TGTGCCAGCATGGATCTTCCCATGAACACTGAAGCTTTCTTT. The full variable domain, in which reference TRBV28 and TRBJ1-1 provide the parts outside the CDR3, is DVKVTQSSRYLVKRTGEKVFLECVQDMDHENMFWYRQDPGLGLRLIYFSYDVKMKEKGDIPEGYSVSREKKERFSLILESASTNQTSMYLCASMDLPMNTEAFFGQGTRLTVV.

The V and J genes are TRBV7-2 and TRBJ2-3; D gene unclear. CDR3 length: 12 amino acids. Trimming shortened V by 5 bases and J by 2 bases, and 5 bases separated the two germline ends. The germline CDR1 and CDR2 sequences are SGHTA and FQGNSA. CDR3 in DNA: TGTGCCAGCAGCGAAATCACAGATACGCAGTATTTT. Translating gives CASSEITDTQYF.

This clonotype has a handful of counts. Here the CDR3 DNA reads TGCAGTGCTAGTATTCCGGGCTCAATGTCAGATACGCAGTATTTT. Translated: CSASIPGSMSDTQYF. V usage is TRBV20-1 and J usage is TRBJ2-3; D call uncertain. The CDR3 totals 15 residues. Trimming removed 3 bases at V and 4 bases at J, with 17 bases between. Germline values: CDR1 DFQATT, CDR2 SNEGSKA (reference sequence).